The TCR beta chain described here comes from a study of blood T cell repertoires in COVID-19. For the study at large: Acute-phase and convalescent COVID-19 samples originated in the United States, Italy and Spain. Nucleic acid was either cDNA or gDNA, and it came from T cells, B-cell-depleted T cells, or PBMCs.

As originally analysed: It was from reference gene primer amplification that nucleated cell counts were estimated. Here immunoSEQ multiplex PCR was the method, and the copy in TCRdb shows in-frame clones only, minus some. That table gives V, J and clone size, and the DNA gave D and trimming. The data hold roughly 150,000 clones, with roughly 80% observed a single time. V was pared by 3 bases and J by 4 bases, with 9 bases between. CDR3 length: 13 residues. CDR1 is SGHVS, CDR2 FNYEAQ, per germline. Sequencing used peripheral blood. The chain recombines TRBV7-6 with TRBJ1-1; D may be TRBD1 (5 bases). This clonotype was sampled from a man aged 65 to 85 with active or convalescent COVID-19. CDR3 coding DNA: TGTGCCAGCAGCTTGGGGGGGGTCACTGAAGCTTTCTTT. Translation: CASSLGGVTEAFF.